The 13 T cell receptor beta chains reported below all come from one sample, sequenced in a study of blood T cell repertoires in COVID-19. Clones were read by immunoSEQ multiplex PCR, and TCRdb kept only the in-frame ones, dropping some. The table shows 200,000 to 300,000 clones, with 88% occurring only once. Sequencing was done on a sample of PBMCs or T cells enriched from blood (not recorded which). Every receptor here comes from a woman aged 40-49 years with acute COVID-19.

This chain joins TRBV27 and TRBJ1-5; TRBD1 aligns across 7 bases. The V and J ends lost 5 bases and 5 bases, in that order; junction bases with no gene match: 0. CDR1 and CDR2 from the germline V gene are MNHEY and SMNVEV (reference sequence). The length of the CDR3 is 12 residues. CDR3 DNA sequence: TGTGCCAGCAGTACAGGGGATCAGCCCCAGCATTTT. It is translated as CASSTGDQPQHF.

This chain connects TRBV18 to TRBJ2-1; D may be TRBD2 (5 bases). The CDR3 is 16 residues long. The V gene lost 4 bases and the J gene lost 4 bases, with 17 bases spanning the gap. CDR1 and CDR2 from the germline V gene are KGHSH and LQKENI. CDR3 DNA: TGTGCCAGCTCACTTATGACTTCAGGCGGGTACAATGAGCAGTTCTTC. This encodes CASSLMTSGGYNEQFF.

The chain uses TRBV24-1 and TRBJ2-1; TRBD2 matches at 13 bases. Trimming cost V 7 bases and J 6 bases; bases outside gene matches: 5. Per the germline V gene, CDR1 is KGHDR and CDR2 is SFDVKD. This CDR3 has 15 residues. The CDR3 reads CATSKTSGRANEQFF. The CDR3 DNA sequence: TGTGCCACCAGCAAAACTAGCGGGAGGGCCAATGAGCAGTTCTTC.

There are a few counts of this clone. The gene calls are TRBV13 and TRBJ2-1; D uncertain. With 3 bases removed from V and 0 bases from J, the gap between germline ends came to 6 bases. CDR3 length equals 14 residues. Looked up from germline, CDR1 is PRHDT and CDR2 is FYEKMQ (reference sequence). The DNA for the CDR3 is TGTGCCAGCAGCTTCCGGAGCTCCTACAATGAGCAGTTCTTC. The encoded protein is CASSFRSSYNEQFF.

This clone turned up a few times. The rearrangement links TRBV2 to TRBJ2-7; the D gene is possibly TRBD2 (5 bases). CDR3 size: 15 residues. Trimming removed 0 bases at V and 0 bases at J, with 9 bases between. Germline V gene lookup returns CDR1 SNHLY and CDR2 FYNNEI. DNA of the CDR3: TGTGCCAGCAGTGAAGCGGGAGCGAGCTCCTACGAGCAGTACGTC. It translates to CASSEAGASSYEQYV.

The chain joins TRBV4-3 to TRBJ1-1; tentative D call: TRBD1 (5 bases). Germline V gives CDR1 LGHNA, CDR2 YSLEER. Trimming pared 2 bases from V and 7 bases from J, leaving 8 bases between. The CDR3 runs to 12 residues. CDR3: CASSQQGNEAFF. In DNA, the CDR3 is TGCGCCAGCAGCCAACAGGGTAATGAAGCTTTCTTT.

The gene calls are TRBV14 and TRBJ1-3; the D is unclear. The CDR3 is made up of 18 amino acids. The V gene lost 1 base and the J gene lost 0 bases, with 16 bases spanning the gap. CDR1 and CDR2 (germline): SGHDN, FVKESK. CDR3 amino acids: CASSQVWVGGHSGNTIYF. The CDR3, as DNA: TGTGCCAGCAGCCAAGTCTGGGTCGGCGGCCACTCTGGAAACACCATATATTTT. Supplemented by reference TRBV14 and TRBJ1-3, the full variable domain reads EAGVTQFPSHSVIEKGQTVTLRCDPISGHDNLYWYRRVMGKEIKFLLHFVKESKQDESGMPNNRFLAERTGGTYSTLKVQPAELEDSGVYFCASSQVWVGGHSGNTIYFGEGSWLTVV.

The rearrangement links TRBV5-4 to TRBJ1-1; D not certain. The CDR3 runs to 13 residues. Per germline, CDR1 SGHNT and CDR2 YYREEE (reference sequence). The V and J ends lost 0 bases and 4 bases respectively, with 7 bases between them. The DNA for the CDR3 is TGTGCCAGCAGCTTGGTGCGCGGCACTGAAGCTTTCTTT. It translates to CASSLVRGTEAFF. Combining the CDR3 with reference TRBV5-4 and TRBJ1-1 gives the whole variable domain ETGVTQSPTHLIKTRGQQVTLRCSSQSGHNTVSWYQQALGQGPQFIFQYYREEENGRGNFPPRFSGLQFPNYSSELNVNALELDDSALYLCASSLVRGTEAFFGQGTRLTVV.

V gene TRBV5-1 combines with J gene TRBJ2-3; D is possibly TRBD2 (6 bases). V was clipped by 4 bases and J by 5 bases, with 20 bases between them. CDR1 SGHRS and CDR2 YFSETQ come from the germline V gene. This CDR3 is 16 amino acids long. The CDR3 DNA reads TGCGCCAGCAGCGGAAGTAGCGGAGGGCTTCTAGATACGCAGTATTTT. As protein: CASSGSSGGLLDTQYF. Looking up the rest from reference TRBV5-1 and TRBJ2-3 gives the full variable domain: KAGVTQTPRYLIKTRGQQVTLSCSPISGHRSVSWYQQTPGQGLQFLFEYFSETQRNKGNFPGRFSGRQFSNSRSEMNVSTLELGDSALYLCASSGSSGGLLDTQYFGPGTRLTVL.

The rearrangement uses TRBV28 and TRBJ2-7, with D uncertain. Trimming removed 5 bases at V and 1 base at J, with 9 bases between. CDR1 MDHEN and CDR2 SYDVKM come from the germline V gene. There are 13 residues in the CDR3. DNA of the CDR3: TGTGCCAGCAGTCCGGGTCAATCCTACGAGCAGTACTTC. Translated: CASSPGQSYEQYF.

The chain has TRBV10-2 and TRBJ1-1; TRBD1 matches at 7 bases. Germline CDR1 reads WSHSY; CDR2 reads SAAADI. Trimming cost V 0 bases and J 8 bases; bases outside gene matches: 6. The CDR3 loop spans 14 amino acids. CDR3 in amino acids: CASSESLQGREAFF. CDR3 DNA: TGCGCCAGCAGTGAGTCGCTACAGGGGAGGGAAGCTTTCTTT.

On this clone: This sample also contains other DNA sequences that code for the same CDR3. This chain uses TRBV9 with TRBJ2-5; 11 bases map to TRBD2. This CDR3 has 15 amino acids. V shed 3 bases, J shed 1 base, and the junction held 2 bases outside the gene matches. The germline CDR1 and CDR2 sequences are SGDLS and YYNGEE. CDR3 bases: TGTGCCAGCAGCGCCGGGACTAGCGGCCAAGAGACCCAGTACTTC. It encodes CASSAGTSGQETQYF.

The rearrangement links TRBV6-6 to TRBJ1-1; D uncertain. Germline V gene data show CDR1 as MNHNY and CDR2 as SVGAGI (reference sequence). Trimming removed 4 bases from V and 0 bases from J, with 9 bases in between. The CDR3 is made up of 14 amino acids. CDR3 coding DNA: TGTGCCAGCAGTTTCAAGCGGATGAACACTGAAGCTTTCTTT. Translated, it gives CASSFKRMNTEAFF.